The clone carrying this T cell receptor beta chain was counted a few times. The data were taken from a study of blood T cell repertoires in COVID-19. The CDR3 covers 15 residues. Trimming cost V 4 bases and J 0 bases; bases outside gene matches: 4. The germline CDR1 and CDR2 sequences are SGHKS and YYEKEE (reference sequence). In the authors' workflow: Reference gene primer amplification gave nucleated cell count estimates. Repertoires were generated with immunoSEQ multiplex PCR, while TCRdb's copy carries only in-frame clones and drops some. V, J and clone size derive from that table, while D and trimming were established from the DNA sequence. The sample lists over 250,000 clones, 85% to 90% occurring once.

The chain is built from TRBV5-5 and TRBJ1-3; 7 bases agree with TRBD1. The clonotype comes from a human donor in a cohort sampled during active COVID-19. Sequencing input: peripheral blood. CDR3 region: CASSPGTVSGNTIYF. DNA for the CDR3: TGTGCCAGCAGCCCGGGGACAGTCTCTGGAAACACCATATATTTT.